This is a list of T cell receptor beta chains from one sample in a study of blood T cells in healthy people across ages. TCRdb called the 5' RACE reads again in MiXCR, with one record for every CDR3 protein. The top ten hold approximately 4% of the sample, which has about 1.5 million distinct CDR3 sequences, approximately 42% seen once. Material: blood. These receptor sequences come from a woman in her late teens or twenties in good health. CDR3s include the opening cysteine and the closing phenylalanine or tryptophan. A D gene is named only where the DNA matches it firmly. A clone size is listed for some rows: how often the clone was seen (once, few, many), or a class if it is expanded.

-,TRBJ2-1,-,TRBV7-7,CASSVFLAPNEQFF,TGTGCTAGCAGCGTATTCCTAGCGCCCAATGAGCAGTTCTTC
TRBD1,TRBJ2-3,-,TRBV18,CASSPIGTGQTDTQYF,TGTGCCAGCTCACCAATCGGGACAGGGCAGACAGATACGCAGTATTTT
-,TRBJ2-1,-,TRBV5-6,CASSAEGADEQFF,TGTGCCAGCAGCGCGGAGGGAGCGGATGAGCAGTTCTTC
-,TRBJ1-5,once,TRBV15,CATSRDSLGATNQSQHF,TGTGCCACCAGCAGAGACTCTCTGGGCGCCACCAATCAGTCCCAGCATTTT
-,TRBJ1-1,few,TRBV4-3,CASSQEETLNTEAFF,TGCGCCAGCAGCCAAGAGGAGACCCTGAACACTGAAGCTTTCTTT
-,TRBJ2-1,-,TRBV6-2/TRBV6-3,CAGTRYGQGYNEQFF,TGTGCCGGCACCAGATATGGGCAGGGTTACAATGAGCAGTTCTTC
TRBD1,TRBJ2-7,-,TRBV6-5,CASSYSRDRATQQYF,TGTGCCAGCAGTTACTCCCGGGACAGGGCTACGCAGCAGTACTTC
TRBD2,TRBJ2-1,-,TRBV20-1,CSARTPSGGSYNEQFF,TGCAGTGCTCGCACCCCTAGCGGGGGCTCTTACAATGAGCAGTTCTTC
-,TRBJ1-2,-,TRBV12-3/TRBV12-4,CASSVSRAYGYTF,TGTGCCAGCAGTGTGAGCAGGGCCTATGGCTACACCTTC
-,TRBJ2-7,-,TRBV27,CASSVRTSYEQYF,TGTGCCAGCAGTGTACGGACCTCCTACGAGCAGTACTTC
TRBD1,TRBJ2-1,-,TRBV6-1,CASRTRTGVFNEQFF,TGTGCCAGCAGAACGAGGACAGGGGTTTTCAATGAGCAGTTCTTC
-,TRBJ2-7,-,TRBV15,CATSRDTGEEQYF,TGTGCCACCAGCAGAGATACGGGGGAAGAGCAGTACTTC
TRBD1,TRBJ1-2,-,TRBV29-1,CSVGDSSICGYTF,TGCAGCGTTGGGGACAGTTCTATCTGTGGCTACACCTTC
-,TRBJ1-2,-,TRBV12-3/TRBV12-4,CASSIGRYGYTF,TGTGCCAGCAGTATAGGGCGTTATGGCTACACCTTC
TRBD2,TRBJ2-4,few,TRBV24-1,CATSDSVAGSGGYF,TGTGCCACCAGTGATTCTGTAGCGGGATCCGGTGGGTACTTC
TRBD1,TRBJ2-4,-,TRBV27,CDSSSMTGPFQYF,TGTGACAGCAGTTCAATGACAGGGCCGTTTCAGTACTTC
-,TRBJ1-2,-,TRBV3-1,CASSQDRSGTASGHTF,TGTGCCAGCAGCCAAGATCGTTCTGGGACCGCTAGTGGCCACACCTTC
-,TRBJ2-2,-,TRBV12-3/TRBV12-4,CASSLELVRTGELFF,TGTGCCAGCAGTTTGGAGTTGGTGCGGACCGGGGAGCTGTTTTTT
-,TRBJ2-7,-,TRBV10-3,CAISDPGAYEQYF,TGTGCCATCAGTGATCCGGGGGCCTACGAGCAGTACTTC
-,TRBJ1-1,-,TRBV6-1,CASSEKRSAVTEAFF,TGTGCCAGCAGTGAAAAACGCAGTGCGGTCACTGAAGCTTTCTTT
-,TRBJ1-2,-,TRBV4-3,CASSQESRAGTGYTF,TGCGCCAGCAGCCAAGAAAGTAGGGCAGGGACTGGCTACACCTTC
-,TRBJ1-2,-,TRBV20-1,CSAQAGFYGYTF,TGCAGTGCCCAGGCGGGGTTCTATGGCTACACCTTC
-,TRBJ1-4,few,TRBV28,CASSPDAANEKLFF,TGTGCCAGCAGCCCCGACGCCGCAAATGAAAAACTGTTTTTT
-,TRBJ1-2,few,TRBV12-3/TRBV12-4,CASSLNGVGYTF,TGTGCCAGCAGTTTAAACGGGGTTGGCTACACCTTC
-,TRBJ2-7,-,TRBV7-9,CASSLARTDYEQYF,TGTGCCAGCAGCTTAGCCCGGACTGACTACGAGCAGTACTTC
-,TRBJ2-6,-,TRBV12-3/TRBV12-4,CASRQPTGTGSGANVLTF,TGTGCCAGCAGACAACCTACAGGAACCGGGTCTGGGGCCAACGTCCTGACTTTC
-,TRBJ2-2,-,TRBV5-1,CASSPSDADTGELFF,TGCGCCAGCAGCCCGTCCGACGCAGACACCGGGGAGCTGTTTTTT
-,TRBJ2-2,-,TRBV27,CASSRSTNTGELFF,TGTGCCAGCAGTCGGTCCACGAACACCGGGGAGCTGTTTTTT
-,TRBJ2-5,-,TRBV20-1,CSATPDPLAYSEQYF,TGCAGTGCGACCCCCGACCCCCTAGCGTACAGTGAGCAGTACTTC
-,TRBJ1-5,few,TRBV4-1,CASSQPPTGQPQHF,TGCGCCAGCAGCCAACCTCCGACAGGACAGCCCCAGCATTTT
TRBD2,TRBJ2-1,few,TRBV6-5,CASRTGLARRNEQFF,TGTGCCAGCAGGACAGGACTAGCCCGGCGCAATGAGCAGTTCTTC
-,TRBJ1-2,-,TRBV6-2/TRBV6-3,CASSYSIVSTNYGYTF,TGTGCCAGCAGTTACTCGATAGTCTCTACTAACTATGGCTACACCTTC
-,TRBJ2-4,-,TRBV6-2/TRBV6-3,CASSYRLADDEQYF,TGTGCCAGCAGTTACCGTTTAGCTGATGATGAGCAGTACTTC
-,TRBJ2-7,once,TRBV6-1,CASRTVREGLKQYF,TGTGCCAGCAGGACAGTTCGAGAAGGTCTCAAGCAGTACTTC
-,TRBJ2-7,-,TRBV7-2,CASSLSTTAYEQYF,TGTGCCAGCAGCTTAAGTACGACCGCCTACGAGCAGTACTTC
-,TRBJ1-1,-,TRBV28,CASQVGWRNTEAFF,TGTGCCAGCCAAGTGGGGTGGAGGAACACTGAAGCTTTCTTT
TRBD2,TRBJ2-7,-,TRBV4-1,CASSRPSPWAGAYEQYF,TGCGCCAGCAGCCGACCATCTCCCTGGGCGGGGGCCTACGAGCAGTACTTC
-,TRBJ2-2,-,TRBV24-1,CATSERGEPGELFF,TGTGCCACCAGTGAACGCGGGGAACCCGGGGAGCTGTTTTTT